The 2 T cell receptor beta chains presented below share a single source sample, sequenced in a study of OX40 agonist ivuxolimab in advanced cancers. The repertoire was sequenced with immunoSEQ multiplex PCR; TCRdb's copy has only in-frame clones and lacks some. Among approximately 100,000 clones, around 91% were seen once, and the ten largest hold about 1.5%. The sample consisted of CD4+ or CD8+ T cells sorted from blood, taken in a trial of the OX40 agonist ivuxolimab. The receptor source for this set is an adult with an advanced solid tumor such as melanoma, head and neck, liver or kidney cancer.

This chain connects TRBV6-6 to TRBJ2-3; 10 bases agree with TRBD1. The length of the CDR3 is 16 residues. Germline V lookup: CDR1 MNHNY, CDR2 SVGAGI (reference sequence). J was trimmed by 0 bases and V by 2 bases; bases with no gene match: 2. The CDR3 DNA follows: TGTGCCAGCAGTTACGGGACAGGGGCTAGCACAGATACGCAGTATTTT. It specifies CASSYGTGASTDTQYF.

The gene calls are TRBV11-2 and TRBJ2-5; TRBD2 aligns across 12 bases. V trimming: 5 bases; J trimming: 6 bases; junction bases outside the gene matches: 4. Germline assignment: CDR1 SGHAT and CDR2 FQNNGV. The CDR3 runs 14 residues. CDR3 nucleotide sequence: TGTGCCAGCAGCCCTCTAGCGGGGGGGAAGACCCAGTACTTC. It yields the protein CASSPLAGGKTQYF.